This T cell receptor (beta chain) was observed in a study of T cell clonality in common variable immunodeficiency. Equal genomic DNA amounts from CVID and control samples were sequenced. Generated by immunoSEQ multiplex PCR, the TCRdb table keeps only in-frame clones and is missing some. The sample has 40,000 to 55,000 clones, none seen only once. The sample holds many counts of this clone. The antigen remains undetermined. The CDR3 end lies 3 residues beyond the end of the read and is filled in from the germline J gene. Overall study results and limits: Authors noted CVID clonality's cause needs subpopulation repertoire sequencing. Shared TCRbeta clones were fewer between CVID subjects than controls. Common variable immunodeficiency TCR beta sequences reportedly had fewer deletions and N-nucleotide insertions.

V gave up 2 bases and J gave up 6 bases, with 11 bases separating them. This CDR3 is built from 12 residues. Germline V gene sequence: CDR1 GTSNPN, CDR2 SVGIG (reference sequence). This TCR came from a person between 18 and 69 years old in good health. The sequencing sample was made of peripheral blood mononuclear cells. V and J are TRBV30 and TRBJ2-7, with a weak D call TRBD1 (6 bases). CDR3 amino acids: CAWSHRAREQYF. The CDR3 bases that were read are TGTGCCTGGAGTCACAGGGCCCGCGAG.